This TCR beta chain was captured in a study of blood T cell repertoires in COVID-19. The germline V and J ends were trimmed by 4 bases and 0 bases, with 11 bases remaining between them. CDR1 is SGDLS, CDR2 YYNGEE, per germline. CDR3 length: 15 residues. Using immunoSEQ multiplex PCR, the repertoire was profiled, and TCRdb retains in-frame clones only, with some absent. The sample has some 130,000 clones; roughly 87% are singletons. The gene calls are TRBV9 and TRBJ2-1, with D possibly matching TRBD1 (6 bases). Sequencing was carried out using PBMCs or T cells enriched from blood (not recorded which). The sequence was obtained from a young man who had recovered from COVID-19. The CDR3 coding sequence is TGTGCCAGCAGCTCAGGGGCGGGCTCCTACAATGAGCAGTTCTTC. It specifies CASSSGAGSYNEQFF.